This T cell receptor (beta chain) was identified in a study of shared clonotypes between healthy human individuals. The method was immunoSEQ multiplex PCR; TCRdb's version includes in-frame clones alone and lacks a portion of them. Here the sample spans 950,000 to 1,100,000 clones, more than 75% being singletons. Study results and caveats: The generation probabilities recorded for non-shared clonotypes fell below those of clonotypes shared by all four donors. Naive subsets generally had larger estimated richness than memory subsets.

Germline V gene lookup returns CDR1 MDHEN and CDR2 SYDVKM. There are 14 residues in the CDR3. Trimming pared 5 bases from V and 0 bases from J, leaving 7 bases between. Comments on this clone: Its cognate antigen is unknown.

Sequencing used memory CD4+ T cells from PBMCs. Subset described: CD45RA-negative fraction. The origin of this receptor is a man aged 18 to 30 in good health. Some clones in this sample may be carry-over from other donors' samples. The genes are TRBV28 and TRBJ1-4; D is undetermined. In DNA form, the CDR3 reads TGTGCCAGCAGTGGAAGTGCAACTAATGAAAAACTGTTTTTT. Its protein product is CASSGSATNEKLFF. Full variable domain (rest looked up from reference TRBV28 and TRBJ1-4): DVKVTQSSRYLVKRTGEKVFLECVQDMDHENMFWYRQDPGLGLRLIYFSYDVKMKEKGDIPEGYSVSREKKERFSLILESASTNQTSMYLCASSGSATNEKLFFGSGTQLSVL.